These 13 T cell receptor beta chains came from one sample sequenced in a study of T cell repertoires in cytomegalovirus infection. TCRdb fed the reads into MiXCR, producing one record per CDR3 protein. This table has under 130,000 distinct CDR3 sequences, around 45% appearing once. No antigens are known for them. Source: CD8+ T cells from cultured PBMCs, taken from culture after CMV antigen stimulation. These receptors originate from a human donor in good health (CMV status not recorded). Some clones in this sample may be carry-over from other donors' samples.

In its sample, this clonotype was seen a few times. This chain joins TRBV27 and TRBJ1-1; D call uncertain. CDR1 and CDR2 (germline): MNHEY, SMNVEV (reference sequence). The CDR3 has 12 amino acids. Trimming removed 11 bases from V and 0 bases from J, with 10 bases in between. In DNA, the CDR3 is TGTGCCTCACGGGGAGTGAACACTGAAGCTTTCTTT. Protein product: CASRGVNTEAFF.

The chain recombines TRBV29-1 with TRBJ1-2; possibly TRBD1 for D (5 bases). The CDR3 runs to 13 residues. Germline V lookup: CDR1 SQVTM, CDR2 ANQGSEA. V lost 6 bases to trimming and J lost 3 bases, with 14 bases between them. CDR3 nucleotides: TGCAGCGTGCTCGGGGCAGGAGACTATGGCTACACCTTC. It codes for CSVLGAGDYGYTF. Drawing the rest from reference TRBV29-1 and TRBJ1-2, the complete variable domain is SAVISQKPSRDICQRGTSLTIQCQVDSQVTMMFWYRQQPGQSLTLIATANQGSEATYESGFVIDKFPISRPNLTFSTLTVSNMSPEDSSIYLCSVLGAGDYGYTFGSGTRLTVV.

To note about this clonotype: A much larger clone differs from this one at a single base, so this may be a read error. The chain recombines TRBV15 with TRBJ2-1; no firm D call. CDR1 and CDR2 (germline): LNHNV, YYDKDF (reference sequence). CDR3 length: 14 amino acids. Here the CDR3 reads CAASRVVEYNEQFF. The CDR3 DNA is TGTGCCGCCAGCAGAGTAGTAGAGTACAATGAGCAGTTCTTC.

The chain links TRBV24-1 to TRBJ2-6; 8 nucleotides line up with TRBD1. The V segment lost 4 bases and the J segment 0 bases; nucleotides outside the gene matches: 7. The germline CDR1 and CDR2 sequences are KGHDR and SFDVKD. CDR3 length: 18 amino acids. CDR3 loop: CATSDPTGAISGANVLTF. The CDR3 DNA is TGTGCCACCAGTGACCCGACAGGGGCCATCTCTGGGGCCAACGTCCTGACTTTC.

This chain uses TRBV28 with TRBJ1-1; D may be TRBD1 (5 bases). V was shortened by 6 bases and J by 8 bases, with 13 bases between the two germline ends. This CDR3 region has 12 residues. CDR1 is MDHEN and CDR2 is SYDVKM in the germline V gene. CDR3 protein: CASSFTTAEAFF. The CDR3, as DNA: TGTGCCAGCAGCTTTACGACAGCCGAAGCTTTCTTT.

This rearrangement joins TRBV5-5 to TRBJ2-3; D ambiguous. Germline-derived CDR1 and CDR2 are SGHKS and YYEKEE (reference sequence). This CDR3 is built from 14 residues. With 0 bases removed from V and 6 bases from J, the gap between germline ends came to 11 bases. In DNA, the CDR3 is TGTGCCAGCAGCTTGGCCCGAATTTGGGATACGCAGTATTTT. Translated, it gives CASSLARIWDTQYF.

The chain is built from TRBV24-1 and TRBJ2-1; D unclear. Germline CDR1 KGHDR, CDR2 SFDVKD. V was clipped by 5 bases and J by 5 bases, with 15 bases between them. The CDR3 has 15 residues. CDR3 sequence reads: CATSALTPDHNEQFF. For the CDR3, the DNA is TGTGCCACCAGTGCCTTGACCCCGGACCACAATGAGCAGTTCTTC.

This clonotype is a singleton in its sample. V gene TRBV20-1 combines with J gene TRBJ2-1, with 10 bases lining up with TRBD2. The V gene end was trimmed by 0 bases and the J gene end by 10 bases; junction bases not matched to a gene: 12. The CDR3 is 16 residues long. Germline V CDR1 and CDR2: DFQATT, SNEGSKA (reference sequence). The CDR3 region has the DNA TGCAGTGCTAGAGATGTCCAGCGGGGGGGCGGAGTAGAGCAGTTCTTC. Translation: CSARDVQRGGGVEQFF.

The chain carries TRBV27 and TRBJ2-1; 8 nucleotides match TRBD2. The CDR3 consists of 17 residues. Germline V gene data show CDR1 as MNHEY and CDR2 as SMNVEV (reference sequence). J gave up 4 bases and V 4 bases, and 12 bases lay outside the gene matches. This CDR3 is CASSYQITSGSYNEQFF. In DNA form, the CDR3 reads TGTGCCAGCAGTTACCAAATAACTAGCGGCTCTTACAATGAGCAGTTCTTC.

The rearrangement uses TRBV9 and TRBJ2-3, with 10 positions matching TRBD2. This CDR3 is built from 18 residues. Germline-derived CDR1 and CDR2 are SGDLS and YYNGEE. The ends lost 5 bases at V and 1 base at J; junction bases unmatched: 13. The CDR3 region is CASRGSGGPPWGTDTQYF. The CDR3 DNA reads as TGTGCCAGCAGAGGTAGCGGGGGGCCCCCGTGGGGCACAGATACGCAGTATTTT.

In nucleotides, the CDR3 is TGTGCCAGCAGTTTATCAGGGGGATATCAGCCCCAGCATTTT. Translation: CASSLSGGYQPQHF. The chain carries TRBV27 and TRBJ1-5, with D tentatively TRBD1 (6 bases). The CDR3 consists of 14 residues. The germline V gene has CDR1 MNHEY and CDR2 SMNVEV (reference sequence). V gave up 0 bases and J gave up 5 bases, with 8 bases separating them.

This clonotype has more than one count but fewer than ten. The chain links TRBV6-1 to TRBJ2-4; possibly TRBD1 for D (5 bases). This CDR3 comprises 13 residues. V was shortened by 8 bases and J by 6 bases, with 14 bases between the two germline ends. CDR1 and CDR2 (germline): MNHNS, SASEGT. CDR3 loop: CASEAQGGNIQYF. The CDR3 coding sequence is TGTGCCAGCGAAGCCCAGGGCGGAAACATTCAGTACTTC.

This clonotype was seen more than once but under ten times. The chain links TRBV5-6 to TRBJ2-1; 8 bases align to TRBD2. Germline lookup yields CDR1 SGHDT and CDR2 YYEEEE. The ends lost 0 bases at V and 3 bases at J; junction bases unmatched: 8. The CDR3 covers 17 residues. The CDR3 bases are TGTGCCAGCAGCTTGGGCACGGTCAGCGGGGGCTACAATGAGCAGTTCTTC. Encoded protein: CASSLGTVSGGYNEQFF.